This TCR beta chain was sequenced for a study of cytomegalovirus exposure and HLA in healthy donors. Study-level findings and limits: V- and J-gene trimming in TCR beta was tied to a missense DCLRE1C variant by an analysis performed later.

A few counts support this clone. What it binds is not known. From germline, CDR1 is MNHEY and CDR2 SVGAGI. V was pared by 5 bases and J by 4 bases, with 15 bases between. This CDR3 is built from 15 residues. Primers for the PCR totalled 60 Vbeta and 13 Jbeta. The assay was immunoSEQ multiplex PCR, and TCRdb's table has in-frame clones only and misses some. The table includes more than 130,000 clones, about 78% detected once. This clonotype originated in a man between 18 and 35 years old in good health and CMV-seronegative. The chain is built from TRBV6-5 and TRBJ1-3, with D perhaps matching TRBD1 (6 bases). Sequenced material: PBMCs. Written as DNA, the CDR3 is TGTGCCAGCAGTCCAGACAGGTCGTTGGGAAACACCATATATTTT. Translating it yields CASSPDRSLGNTIYF.